The present T cell receptor (beta chain) was sequenced within a study of T cell responses to AZD1222 COVID-19 vaccine. Study findings and constraints: Rises in breadth and depth of Spike-specific TCRs came after two AZD1222 doses.

Assay used: immunoSEQ multiplex PCR; TCRdb lists only in-frame clones, some missing. Of around 180,000 clones detected, 70% to 90% appear once; the ten largest clones hold roughly 0.5%. Of note for this clone: Its antigen remains unknown.

Germline assignment: CDR1 LNHDA and CDR2 SQIVND (reference sequence). Trimming took off 8 bases at V and 1 base at J, with 11 bases between the two ends. The CDR3 totals 14 residues. The TCR was taken from an adult in good health. The material sequenced was peripheral blood, taken on day 0 of AZD1222 vaccination. This chain joins TRBV19 and TRBJ2-2; no clear D gene. CDR3 bases: TGTGCCAGTCTTTCCGGGCTGAACACCGGGGAGCTGTTTTTT. This translates into CASLSGLNTGELFF. The full variable domain, with the rest looked up from reference TRBV19 and TRBJ2-2, is DGGITQSPKYLFRKEGQNVTLSCEQNLNHDAMYWYRQDPGQGLRLIYYSQIVNDFQKGDIAEGYSVSREKKESFPLTVTSAQKNPTAFYLCASLSGLNTGELFFGEGSRLTVL.